Sequencing of this T cell receptor beta chain was carried out in a study of blood T cell repertoires in COVID-19. On the study more broadly: The United States, Italy and Spain provided the acute and convalescent COVID-19 samples. Sources were T cells, B-cell-depleted T cells, or PBMCs; the material itself was cDNA or gDNA.

As originally analysed: Quantification of nucleated cells was approximated via reference gene primer amplification. Only in-frame clones appear in the TCRdb table, and some are missing; sequencing was by immunoSEQ multiplex PCR. V, J and clone size were drawn from that table, and D and trimming were deduced from the DNA. The data show fewer than 250,000 clones, with around four fifths seen just once and about 6.3% held by the top ten. Germline V CDR1 and CDR2: SGHDT, YYEEEE. The germline V and J ends were trimmed by 2 bases and 5 bases, with 21 bases remaining between them. The CDR3 loop spans 17 amino acids. There are a few counts of this clone.

Material for sequencing was peripheral blood. This rearrangement joins TRBV5-6 to TRBJ2-3, with D possibly TRBD1 on 6 matching bases. The TCR was taken from a woman in her sixties with active or convalescent COVID-19. Written as DNA, the CDR3 is TGTGCCAGCAGCTTCCACCCGACAGGAAAGGAAGGAGATACGCAGTATTTT. Protein product: CASSFHPTGKEGDTQYF.